These 21 T cell receptor beta chains were sequenced from one sample in a study of Ad26.COV2.S vaccination and SARS-CoV-2 variants. Method: immunoSEQ multiplex PCR; TCRdb's copy keeps in-frame clones and lacks some. The sample carries around 500,000 clones, approximately 90% recorded once. Indicated treatment: around 19 received Ad26.COV2.S at low or high dose, single or two shots; 5 received placebo; per-sample allocation not given. On day 63 after the first injection, vaccine and placebo recipients gave samples. The material was peripheral blood, obtained in a trial of Ad26.COV2.S vaccine versus placebo. The source is a person aged 18 to 65 who received the Ad26.COV2.S COVID-19 vaccine or a placebo.

This clone was detected once. The V gene is TRBV5-4, the J gene TRBJ2-5, with 10 nucleotides matching TRBD2. The germline V gene has CDR1 SGHNT and CDR2 YYREEE (reference sequence). The CDR3 totals 17 residues. Trimming removed 4 bases from V and 4 bases from J; junction bases left unmatched: 13. For the CDR3, the DNA is TGTGCCAGCAGCCAGGATCTAGCGGGAGTTCTGGGAGAGACCCAGTACTTC. Translating gives CASSQDLAGVLGETQYF.

This chain joins TRBV4-2 and TRBJ2-1, with 9 bases fitting TRBD2. Germline CDR1 and CDR2: LGHNA and YNFKEQ. The CDR3 extends over 14 amino acids. Unmatched junction bases numbered 3, after V lost 4 bases and J lost 5 bases. CDR3 DNA sequence: TGTGCCAGCAGCCCCTGGACTAGCGACAATGAGCAGTTCTTC. Protein sequence: CASSPWTSDNEQFF.

The rearrangement joins TRBV9 to TRBJ2-3; D is possibly TRBD2 (5 bases). CDR3 length: 10 amino acids. Germline CDR1 is SGDLS and CDR2 is YYNGEE. V was shortened by 3 bases and J by 10 bases, with 6 bases between the two germline ends. The CDR3 reads CASSGESQYF. The CDR3 nucleotides are TGTGCCAGCAGCGGGGAGTCGCAGTATTTT.

V gene TRBV7-9 combines with J gene TRBJ2-1; the match to TRBD2 covers 7 bases. The CDR3 covers 15 residues. Per the germline V gene, CDR1 is SEHNR and CDR2 is FQNEAQ (reference sequence). Trimming cost V 4 bases and J 9 bases; bases outside gene matches: 12. CDR3 coding DNA: TGTGCCAGCAGCTCCTCGGGACTACCAAAGGGTGAGCAGTTCTTC. This sequence encodes CASSSSGLPKGEQFF.

This rearrangement joins TRBV6-2 or TRBV6-3 to TRBJ1-2; tentatively, D is TRBD1 (5 bases). The CDR3 length is 14 residues. The V gene's germline CDR1 is MNHEY and CDR2 SVGEGT. V dropped 2 bases and J dropped 8 bases, with 15 bases sitting between them. CDR3 residues: CASSYGQGEGGYTF. The CDR3 region has the DNA TGTGCCAGCAGTTACGGTCAGGGAGAGGGAGGCTACACCTTC.

This rearrangement joins TRBV9 to TRBJ2-1; the D gene could be TRBD1 or TRBD2 (5 bases each). CDR1 is SGDLS and CDR2 is YYNGEE in the germline V gene. The CDR3 is 12 residues long. Deletions cut 4 bases from V and 6 bases from J, with 8 bases between. The CDR3 region has the DNA TGTGCCAGCAGCCGGGGCCCCAATGAGCAGTTCTTC. Translated: CASSRGPNEQFF. Full variable domain (missing parts from reference TRBV9 and TRBJ2-1): DSGVTQTPKHLITATGQRVTLRCSPRSGDLSVYWYQQSLDQGLQFLIQYYNGEERAKGNILERFSAQQFPDLHSELNLSSLELGDSALYFCASSRGPNEQFFGPGTRLTVL.

The chain uses TRBV9 and TRBJ1-1; tentatively, D is TRBD1 (5 bases). Per the germline V gene, CDR1 is SGDLS and CDR2 is YYNGEE. The V gene lost 0 bases and the J gene lost 6 bases, with 15 bases spanning the gap. The CDR3 covers 15 residues. CDR3 protein: CASSVGWGGSPEAFF. CDR3 nucleotides: TGTGCCAGCAGCGTAGGTTGGGGGGGAAGCCCTGAAGCTTTCTTT.

This chain uses TRBV7-9 with TRBJ2-1; D may be TRBD1 (5 bases). Germline CDR1 is SEHNR and CDR2 is FQNEAQ (reference sequence). CDR3 size: 14 residues. The V end was cut by 6 bases, the J end by 5 bases, with 14 bases between. Here the CDR3 DNA reads TGTGCCAGCAGATATACAGGCATGGACAATGAGCAGTTCTTC. Its protein product is CASRYTGMDNEQFF.

The chain employs TRBV6-1 and TRBJ2-1, with 7 bases matching TRBD2. V trimming: 4 bases; J trimming: 6 bases; junction bases outside the gene matches: 15. The CDR3 runs 17 residues. The germline V gene encodes CDR1 MNHNS and CDR2 SASEGT. The DNA for the CDR3 is TGTGCCAGCAGTGCGTGGGGAGCGGGGAAGGGAGGCAATGAGCAGTTCTTC. Residues: CASSAWGAGKGGNEQFF.

The chain is built from TRBV27 and TRBJ1-3, with 8 bases lining up with TRBD1. Germline CDR1 is MNHEY and CDR2 is SMNVEV (reference sequence). The CDR3 runs 16 residues. V lost 6 bases to trimming and J lost 7 bases; unmatched junction nucleotides: 14. CDR3 sequence: CASSPAPGRQGNTIYF. The CDR3 DNA reads TGTGCCAGCAGCCCCGCCCCCGGGAGACAGGGGAACACCATATATTTT.

CDR3 nucleotides: TGTGCCAGCAGTTACCTTTGGTCCGGGGAGCTGTTTTTT. This gives the protein CASSYLWSGELFF. V and J are TRBV6-2 or TRBV6-3 and TRBJ2-2, with unresolved D. Germline lookup yields CDR1 MNHEY and CDR2 SVGEGT. V was trimmed by 2 bases and J by 6 bases, leaving 7 bases between them. The CDR3 contains 13 residues.

This clone was seen only a few times. The chain joins TRBV5-4 to TRBJ1-2; D is perhaps TRBD1 (5 bases). CDR1 SGHNT and CDR2 YYREEE come from the germline V gene (reference sequence). The CDR3 sequence is 14 residues long. V was shortened by 3 bases and J by 1 base, with 10 bases between the two germline ends. This CDR3 reads CASSSGRFNYGYTF. Written as DNA, the CDR3 is TGTGCCAGCAGCTCGGGACGGTTTAACTATGGCTACACCTTC.

The chain couples TRBV2 to TRBJ2-1, with 11 bases fitting TRBD2. There are 14 residues in the CDR3. The junction had 2 bases not matched to a gene; V was cut back by 5 bases and J by 5 bases. Germline CDR1 and CDR2: SNHLY and FYNNEI. The CDR3 coding sequence is TGTGCCAGCAGTTTAGCGGGGGGGAACAATGAGCAGTTCTTC. This encodes CASSLAGGNNEQFF.

The rearrangement links TRBV7-9 to TRBJ2-3, with D uncertain. Germline CDR1 is SEHNR and CDR2 is FQNEAQ (reference sequence). The V end was cut by 0 bases, the J end by 0 bases, with 10 bases between. This CDR3 has 16 amino acids. CDR3 residues: CASSLANPASTDTQYF. For the CDR3, the DNA is TGTGCCAGCAGCTTAGCGAACCCGGCTAGCACAGATACGCAGTATTTT.

CDR3 residues: CASSISAAEGRNTEAFF. In nucleotides, the CDR3 is TGTGCCAGTAGTATTTCGGCCGCGGAGGGTAGGAACACTGAAGCTTTCTTT. J is TRBJ1-1 and V is TRBV19; unclear D gene. The CDR3 has 17 residues. Deletions cut 3 bases from V and 1 base from J, with 18 bases between. Germline V gives CDR1 LNHDA, CDR2 SQIVND (reference sequence). Full variable domain (rest looked up from reference TRBV19 and TRBJ1-1): DGGITQSPKYLFRKEGQNVTLSCEQNLNHDAMYWYRQDPGQGLRLIYYSQIVNDFQKGDIAEGYSVSREKKESFPLTVTSAQKNPTAFYLCASSISAAEGRNTEAFFGQGTRLTVV.

The chain links TRBV11-1 to TRBJ2-5, with TRBD2 matching over 13 bases. The CDR3 contains 16 residues. Germline-derived CDR1 and CDR2 are SGHAT and FQDESV (reference sequence). V lost 5 bases, J lost 6 bases, and 9 bases stayed unmatched. CDR3 in amino acids: CASSRLAGGGEKTQYF. As DNA, the CDR3 is TGTGCCAGCAGCCGACTAGCGGGGGGTGGGGAAAAGACCCAGTACTTC.

The chain couples TRBV7-3 to TRBJ2-1; 10 positions match TRBD2. The J segment lost 10 bases and the V segment lost 2 bases, leaving 8 bases of the junction unmatched. Germline loops: CDR1 SGHTA, CDR2 FQGTGA. CDR3 length equals 15 residues. DNA for the CDR3: TGTGCCAGCAGCTTATTGTCTAGCGGGAGACAGGAGCAGTTCTTC. It specifies CASSLLSSGRQEQFF.

The chain links TRBV3-1 (or the pseudogene TRBV3-2) to TRBJ2-1, with TRBD1 as a possible D gene (6 bases). The CDR3 is 14 residues long. Germline CDR1 LGHDT, CDR2 YNNKEL (reference sequence). Trimming removed 4 bases from V and 6 bases from J, with 13 bases in between. CDR3 sequence (DNA): TGTGCCAGCAGCCGGGCGACAGGCCCCAATGAGCAGTTCTTC. Its translation: CASSRATGPNEQFF.

The chain uses TRBV4-1 and TRBJ2-1, with unresolved D. CDR1 and CDR2 (germline): MGHRA, YSYEKL. This CDR3 comprises 13 residues. The germline V and J ends were trimmed by 2 bases and 6 bases, with 8 bases remaining between them. The CDR3 protein is CASSQPYSNEQFF. The CDR3 nucleotides are TGCGCCAGCAGCCAACCCTACTCCAATGAGCAGTTCTTC.

V usage is TRBV6-6 and J usage is TRBJ1-4, with D perhaps TRBD1 (6 bases). In germline, CDR1 is MNHNY, CDR2 SVGAGI (reference sequence). CDR3 length: 18 residues. The germline V and J ends were trimmed by 5 bases and 0 bases, with 19 bases remaining between them. The CDR3 sequence: CASSRLPTGSATNEKLFF. CDR3 DNA: TGTGCCAGCAGTCGTCTACCTACAGGGTCTGCAACTAATGAAAAACTGTTTTTT.

This clone was observed many times. V and J are TRBV11-2 and TRBJ2-7; 8 bases fit TRBD1. V lost 1 base and J lost 6; bases outside the gene matches: 8. Germline values: CDR1 SGHAT, CDR2 FQNNGV. The CDR3 spans 15 residues. CDR3 loop: CASSLGHRTGTEQYF. CDR3 sequence (DNA): TGTGCCAGCAGCTTAGGGCATAGGACAGGGACCGAGCAGTACTTC.